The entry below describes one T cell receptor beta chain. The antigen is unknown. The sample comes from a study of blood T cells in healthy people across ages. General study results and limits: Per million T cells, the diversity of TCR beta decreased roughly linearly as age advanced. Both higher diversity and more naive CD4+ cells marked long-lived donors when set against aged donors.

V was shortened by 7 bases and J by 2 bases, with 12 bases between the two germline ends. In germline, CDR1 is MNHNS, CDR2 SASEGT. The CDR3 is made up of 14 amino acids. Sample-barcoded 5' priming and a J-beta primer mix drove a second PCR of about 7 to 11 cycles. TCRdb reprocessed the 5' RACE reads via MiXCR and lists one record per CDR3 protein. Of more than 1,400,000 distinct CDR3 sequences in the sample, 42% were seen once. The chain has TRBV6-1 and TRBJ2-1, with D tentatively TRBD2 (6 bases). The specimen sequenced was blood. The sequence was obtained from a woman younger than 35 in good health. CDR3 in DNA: TGTGCCAGCATGGAGGGAGTGGCCTACAATGAGCAGTTCTTC. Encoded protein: CASMEGVAYNEQFF.